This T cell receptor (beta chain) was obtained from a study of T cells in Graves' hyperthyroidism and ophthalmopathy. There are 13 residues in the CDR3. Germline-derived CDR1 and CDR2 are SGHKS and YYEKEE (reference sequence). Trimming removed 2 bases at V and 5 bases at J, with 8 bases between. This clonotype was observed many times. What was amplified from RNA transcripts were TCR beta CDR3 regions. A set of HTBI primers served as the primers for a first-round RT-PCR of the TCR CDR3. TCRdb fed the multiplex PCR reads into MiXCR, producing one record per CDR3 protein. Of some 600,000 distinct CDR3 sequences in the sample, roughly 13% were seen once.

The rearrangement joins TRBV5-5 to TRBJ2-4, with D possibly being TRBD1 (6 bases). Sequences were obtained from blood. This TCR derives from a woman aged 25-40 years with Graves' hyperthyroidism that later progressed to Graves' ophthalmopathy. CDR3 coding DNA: TGTGCCAGCAGCTTACCAGGGGAAAACATTCAGTACTTC. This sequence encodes CASSLPGENIQYF.